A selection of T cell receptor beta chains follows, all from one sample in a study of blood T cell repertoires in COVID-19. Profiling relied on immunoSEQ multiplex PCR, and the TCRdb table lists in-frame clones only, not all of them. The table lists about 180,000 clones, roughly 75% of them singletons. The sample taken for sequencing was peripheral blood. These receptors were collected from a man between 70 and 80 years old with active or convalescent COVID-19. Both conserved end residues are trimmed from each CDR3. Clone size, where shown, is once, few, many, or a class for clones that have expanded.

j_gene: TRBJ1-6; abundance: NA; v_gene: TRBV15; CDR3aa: ATRDLQGGTNSPLH
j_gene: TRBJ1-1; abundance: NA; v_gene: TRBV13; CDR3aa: ASSPRGGLTEAF
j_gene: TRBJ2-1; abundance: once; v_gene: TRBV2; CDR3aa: ASNAGGYNEQF
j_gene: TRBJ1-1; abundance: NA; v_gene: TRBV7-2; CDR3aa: ASSLNREMNTEAF
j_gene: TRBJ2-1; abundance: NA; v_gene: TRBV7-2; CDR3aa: ASSLQGHYNEQF
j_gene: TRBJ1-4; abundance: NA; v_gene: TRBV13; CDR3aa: ASSFHREKLF
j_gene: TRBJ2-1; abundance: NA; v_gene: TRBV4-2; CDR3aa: ASSQDAGGLRNEQF
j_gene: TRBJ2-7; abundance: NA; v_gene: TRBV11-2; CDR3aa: ASSRGQGVEQY
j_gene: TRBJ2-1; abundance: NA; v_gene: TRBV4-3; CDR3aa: ASSQEGSDYNEQF
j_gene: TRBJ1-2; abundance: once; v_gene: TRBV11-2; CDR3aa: ASSWTIGDNYGYT
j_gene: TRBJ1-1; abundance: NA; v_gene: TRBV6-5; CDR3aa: ASRDRSYTEAF
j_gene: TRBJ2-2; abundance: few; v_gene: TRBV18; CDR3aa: ASSPRPIGLNTGELF
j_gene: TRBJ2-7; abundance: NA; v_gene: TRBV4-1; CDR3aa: ASSQAWEGQWAYEQY
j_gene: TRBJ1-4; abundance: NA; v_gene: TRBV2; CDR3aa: ASNPTGPKEKLF
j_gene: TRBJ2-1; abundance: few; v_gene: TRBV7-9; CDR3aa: ASSLAAGANNEQF
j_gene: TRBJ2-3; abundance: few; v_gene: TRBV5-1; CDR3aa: ASSLEASRAGDTDTQY
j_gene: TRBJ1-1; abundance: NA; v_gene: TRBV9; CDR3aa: ASSVGGQGDTEAF
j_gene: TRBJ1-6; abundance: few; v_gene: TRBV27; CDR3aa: ASRGQGENSPLH
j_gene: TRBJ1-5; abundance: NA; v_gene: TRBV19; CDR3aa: ASSRGIYQPQH
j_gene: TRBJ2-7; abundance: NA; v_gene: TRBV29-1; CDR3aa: SVAPGTGGSYEQY
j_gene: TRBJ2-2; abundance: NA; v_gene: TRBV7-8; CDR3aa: ASSLGRGSTGELF
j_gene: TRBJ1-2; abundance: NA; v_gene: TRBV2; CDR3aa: ASRWDRALGGYT
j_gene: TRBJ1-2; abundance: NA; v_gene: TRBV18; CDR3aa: ASSSGTDSWGYT
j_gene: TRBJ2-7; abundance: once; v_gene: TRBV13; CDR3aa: ASSPLGQGATYEQY
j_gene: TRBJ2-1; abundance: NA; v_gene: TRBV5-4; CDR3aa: ASSFGGQGSYNEQF